This T cell receptor beta chain is drawn from a study of CDR3 diversity in severe acne. Looked up from germline, CDR1 is MNHEY and CDR2 is SVGAGI. The CDR3 is 17 amino acids. J gave up 3 bases and V 6 bases, and 16 bases lay outside the gene matches. This clonotype was seen only a few times. TCRdb re-analysed the PCR reads in MiXCR, keeping a single row per CDR3 protein. The sample lists fewer than 100,000 distinct CDR3 sequences, 45% to 60% seen once, with around 15% in the top ten. The chain carries TRBV6-5 and TRBJ2-7, with 8 positions matching TRBD1. Sequenced: blood. The source of this sequence is a male donor in good health, without acne. The CDR3 DNA sequence: TGTGCCAGCAGCGGAACAAAAGGGACAGGACCCTTCTACGAGCAGTACTTC. Amino acids: CASSGTKGTGPFYEQYF.